Following are 21 T cell receptor beta chains from one sample sequenced in a study of T cell responses to AZD1222 COVID-19 vaccine. Assay used: immunoSEQ multiplex PCR; TCRdb lists only in-frame clones, some missing. The sample carries roughly 120,000 clones, around 83% recorded once. This specimen consisted of peripheral blood, obtained 28 days after the second AZD1222 dose. These receptors all come from an adult who received the AZD1222 COVID-19 vaccine.

V is TRBV11-2 and J is TRBJ1-5, with D unclear. V was shortened by 5 bases and J by 6 bases, with 11 bases between the two germline ends. The CDR3 sequence is 13 residues long. In germline, CDR1 is SGHAT, CDR2 FQNNGV. CDR3 DNA: TGTGCCAGCAGCCCCCAACTAGGTCAGCCCCAGCATTTT. This encodes CASSPQLGQPQHF.

For this clone: Sequence at one end of the junction differs from germline and may be a read error. This chain links TRBV11-3 with TRBJ1-2; possible D gene TRBD1, 6 bases. The CDR3 is 12 residues long. Germline lookup yields CDR1 SGHNT and CDR2 YENEEA. The chain's CDR3 is CASSLDSSGAAF. DNA of the CDR3: TGTGCCAGCAGCTTAGATTCTTCAGGGGCAGCCTTC.

V is TRBV18 and J is TRBJ1-1; 7 nucleotides match TRBD1. The CDR3 consists of 14 residues. Trimming at V came to 5 bases and at J to 0 bases, leaving 3 bases not matched to a gene. CDR1 is KGHSH, CDR2 LQKENI, per germline. CDR3 DNA sequence: TGTGCCAGCTCATCGGGACAGCTGAACACTGAAGCTTTCTTT. Translated, it gives CASSSGQLNTEAFF. Full variable domain (rest looked up from reference TRBV18 and TRBJ1-1): NAGVMQNPRHLVRRRGQEARLRCSPMKGHSHVYWYRQLPEEGLKFMVYLQKENIIDESGMPKERFSAEFPKEGPSILRIQQVVRGDSAAYFCASSSGQLNTEAFFGQGTRLTVV.

This clone was seen a handful of times. The chain uses TRBV4-1 and TRBJ2-1; D might be TRBD1 or TRBD2, each matching 5 bases. Germline lookup yields CDR1 MGHRA and CDR2 YSYEKL. The V end was cut by 4 bases, the J end by 3 bases, with 13 bases between. The CDR3 spans 15 residues. Here the CDR3 reads CASSLSGTFYNEQFF. CDR3 DNA: TGCGCCAGCAGCCTCTCGGGGACCTTCTACAATGAGCAGTTCTTC.

This clone was counted a few times. J is TRBJ1-4 and V is TRBV11-3; D is uncertain. The CDR3 sequence is 13 residues long. CDR1 SGHNT and CDR2 YENEEA come from the germline V gene. The germline V and J ends were trimmed by 5 bases and 5 bases, with 9 bases remaining between them. CDR3: CASSMPGNEKLFF. CDR3 sequence (DNA): TGTGCCAGCAGCATGCCCGGGAATGAAAAACTGTTTTTT. Based on the CDR3 plus reference TRBV11-3 and TRBJ1-4, the full variable domain is EAGVVQSPRYKIIEKKQPVAFWCNPISGHNTLYWYLQNLGQGPELLIRYENEEAVDDSQLPKDRFSAERLKGVDSTLKIQPAELGDSAVYLCASSMPGNEKLFFGSGTQLSVL.

Remarks on this clone: At one of its ends the junction is not consistent with the germline gene, which may arise from a read error. The J gene is TRBJ1-4, the V gene TRBV6-2 or TRBV6-3; D is possibly TRBD1 (5 bases). The CDR3 is made up of 14 amino acids. The germline V gene has CDR1 MNHEY and CDR2 SVGEGT. The CDR3 loop reads CASSKRTTNEKLFF. CDR3 in DNA: TGTGCCAGCAGTAAGAGGACAACAAATGAAAAACTGTTTTTT.

J is TRBJ1-5 and V is TRBV6-2 or TRBV6-3; no definite D call. Trimming took 6 bases from V and 2 from J, leaving 11 bases between them. Looked up from germline, CDR1 is MNHEY and CDR2 is SVGEGT. This CDR3 spans 14 amino acids. As DNA, the CDR3 is TGTGCCAGCAGCCAAGGAGTTCGCAATCAGCCCCAGCATTTT. As protein: CASSQGVRNQPQHF.

The chain is built from TRBV30 and TRBJ1-5, with D unclear. The CDR3 is made up of 14 amino acids. V gave up 1 base and J gave up 3 bases, with 10 bases separating them. Germline V CDR1 and CDR2: GTSNPN, SVGIG (reference sequence). As DNA, the CDR3 is TGTGCCTGGAGTGCCTGGACGGACAATCAGCCCCAGCATTTT. Translating gives CAWSAWTDNQPQHF.

This sequence joins TRBV5-1 and TRBJ1-2; TRBD1 is a possible D gene (5 bases). Per germline, CDR1 SGHRS and CDR2 YFSETQ. Deletions cut 0 bases from V and 4 bases from J, with 10 bases between. CDR3 size: 14 residues. CDR3: CASSLGTGVYGYTF. The CDR3 region has the DNA TGCGCCAGCAGCTTGGGGACGGGGGTCTATGGCTACACCTTC.

V and J are TRBV15 and TRBJ1-6, with 8 bases lining up with TRBD1. The CDR3 contains 14 residues. V lost 3 bases and J lost 8; bases outside the gene matches: 3. CDR1 and CDR2 from the germline V gene are LNHNV and YYDKDF (reference sequence). The CDR3 DNA is TGTGCCACCAGCAGTACAGGGGGAGATTCACCCCTCCACTTT. The encoded protein is CATSSTGGDSPLHF.

The chain uses TRBV4-2 and TRBJ2-2, with D possibly called TRBD1 or TRBD2 (5 bases each). Germline CDR1 is LGHNA and CDR2 is YNFKEQ. The CDR3 has 18 amino acids. The ends were cut back, 0 bases at V and 3 bases at J, with 17 bases in the middle. The CDR3 is CASSQDAGTMGYTGELFF. The CDR3 nucleotides are TGTGCCAGCAGCCAAGATGCAGGGACCATGGGGTACACCGGGGAGCTGTTTTTT.

V gene TRBV2 combines with J gene TRBJ2-3; D may be TRBD1 (6 bases). V was shortened by 4 bases and J by 4 bases, with 12 bases between the two germline ends. The CDR3 covers 14 residues. From germline, CDR1 is SNHLY and CDR2 FYNNEI. CDR3 bases: TGTGCCAGCAGTGGGAACAGGGTGGCAGATACGCAGTATTTT. Translating it yields CASSGNRVADTQYF.

This chain connects TRBV7-9 to TRBJ2-2; 9 nucleotides agree with TRBD1. Trimming removed 1 base from V and 2 bases from J; junction bases left unmatched: 2. Germline V gene data show CDR1 as SEHNR and CDR2 as FQNEAQ (reference sequence). There are 16 residues in the CDR3. The CDR3 DNA is TGTGCCAGCAGCTTAGGGGGACAGGGTAACACCGGGGAGCTGTTTTTT. This sequence encodes CASSLGGQGNTGELFF.

V and J are TRBV6-6 and TRBJ1-6; 7 bases are shared with TRBD1. V gave up 6 bases and J gave up 5 bases; unmatched junction bases: 1. Germline V gene sequence: CDR1 MNHNY, CDR2 SVGAGI (reference sequence). The CDR3 loop spans 13 amino acids. CDR3 coding DNA: TGTGCCAGCAGCGGGACAGATAATTCACCCCTCCACTTT. Translation gives CASSGTDNSPLHF.

V usage is TRBV18 and J usage is TRBJ2-1, with D unclear. The CDR3 runs 13 residues. CDR1 and CDR2 from the germline V gene are KGHSH and LQKENI. The ends were cut back, 1 base at V and 6 bases at J, with 7 bases in the middle. The CDR3 loop is CASSPLPSNEQFF. The CDR3 bases are TGTGCCAGCTCACCACTGCCCAGCAATGAGCAGTTCTTC.

This chain connects TRBV14 to TRBJ2-5; D is uncertain. This CDR3 has 16 residues. The germline gives CDR1 SGHDN, CDR2 FVKESK. Trimming removed 1 base at V and 1 base at J, with 13 bases between. As DNA, the CDR3 is TGTGCCAGCAGCCAAGGGAAAGGATGGACCCAAGAGACCCAGTACTTC. Amino acid sequence: CASSQGKGWTQETQYF.

The genes are TRBV6-2 or TRBV6-3 and TRBJ1-4, with D uncertain. V lost 0 bases to trimming and J lost 11 bases, with 13 bases between them. Germline V gene data show CDR1 as MNHEY and CDR2 as SVGEGT. This CDR3 is 14 amino acids long. The CDR3 sequence is CASSYSTETKKLFF. The CDR3 coding sequence is TGTGCCAGCAGTTACTCGACGGAAACAAAGAAACTGTTTTTT.

This sequence joins TRBV7-3 and TRBJ2-2; 9 positions match TRBD2. Germline CDR1 reads SGHTA; CDR2 reads FQGTGA. V dropped 4 bases and J dropped 3; count of bases not matched to a gene: 9. The CDR3 extends over 17 amino acids. CDR3 sequence (DNA): TGTGCCAGCAGCTCCCGCGGGGGGGCACTCGACACCGGGGAGCTGTTTTTT. Translated: CASSSRGGALDTGELFF.

CDR3 sequence (DNA): TGTGCCAGCAGCCCCATGACAGGGGGATTGCGACTGTTTTTT. It encodes CASSPMTGGLRLFF. V and J are TRBV3-1 (or the pseudogene TRBV3-2) and TRBJ1-4, with TRBD1 matching 9 bases. Germline CDR1 reads LGHDT; CDR2 reads YNNKEL (reference sequence). The CDR3 has 14 residues. J lost 13 bases, V lost 4 bases, and 10 bases had no gene match.

This clone was observed a single time. The chain combines TRBV5-1 with TRBJ2-5; D gene uncertain. CDR1 and CDR2 from the germline V gene are SGHRS and YFSETQ. The CDR3 has 16 residues. Trimming took off 1 base at V and 0 bases at J, with 13 bases between the two ends. DNA for the CDR3: TGCGCCAGCAGCTTGATTTTTGAGCCGGACCAAGAGACCCAGTACTTC. Amino acid sequence: CASSLIFEPDQETQYF. Together with reference TRBV5-1 and TRBJ2-5, the CDR3 gives the full variable domain: KAGVTQTPRYLIKTRGQQVTLSCSPISGHRSVSWYQQTPGQGLQFLFEYFSETQRNKGNFPGRFSGRQFSNSRSEMNVSTLELGDSALYLCASSLIFEPDQETQYFGPGTRLLVL.

This clone occurred once. The chain links TRBV6-2 or TRBV6-3 to TRBJ2-4; either TRBD1 or TRBD2 may fit D (6 bases each). The CDR3 extends over 18 amino acids. V was cut by 6 bases and J by 0 bases, with 21 bases left in between. Germline V lookup: CDR1 MNHEY, CDR2 SVGEGT. The CDR3 DNA sequence: TGTGCCAGCAGCCCGTACATGGGGGGCCTCCTAGCCAAAAACATTCAGTACTTC. It yields the protein CASSPYMGGLLAKNIQYF.